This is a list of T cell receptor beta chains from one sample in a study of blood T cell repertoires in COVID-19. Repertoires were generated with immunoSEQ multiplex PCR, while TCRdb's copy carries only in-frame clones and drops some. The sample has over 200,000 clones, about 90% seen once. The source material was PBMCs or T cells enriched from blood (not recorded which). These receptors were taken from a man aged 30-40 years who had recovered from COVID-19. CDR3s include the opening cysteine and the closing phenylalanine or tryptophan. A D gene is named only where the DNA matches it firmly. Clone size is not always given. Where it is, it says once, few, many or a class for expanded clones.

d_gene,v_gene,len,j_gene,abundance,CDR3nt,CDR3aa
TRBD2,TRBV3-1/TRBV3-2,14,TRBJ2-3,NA,TGTGCCAGCAGCCTAGCGGGGGACACAGATACGCAGTATTTT,CASSLAGDTDTQYF
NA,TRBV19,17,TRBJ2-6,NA,TGTGCCAGTAGTACTAAGACAGGGCGGGGTGGGGCCAACGTCCTGACTTTC,CASSTKTGRGGANVLTF
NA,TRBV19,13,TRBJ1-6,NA,TGTGCCAGTAGTTACCGGGAAAGTTCACCCCTCCACTTT,CASSYRESSPLHF
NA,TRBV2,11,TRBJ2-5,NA,TGTGCCAGCAGTTATCAAGAGACCCAGTACTTC,CASSYQETQYF
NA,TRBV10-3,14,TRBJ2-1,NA,TGTGCCATCAAGGTAGCGGCCTCCTACAATGAGCAGTTCTTC,CAIKVAASYNEQFF
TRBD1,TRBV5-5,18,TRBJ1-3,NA,TGTGCCAGCAGCTTTTCTGGGACAGGGTTTAGCTCTGGAAACACCATATATTTT,CASSFSGTGFSSGNTIYF
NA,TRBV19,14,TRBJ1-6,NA,TGTGCCAGTAGTCTCATCCCAGGGAATTCACCCCTCCACTTT,CASSLIPGNSPLHF
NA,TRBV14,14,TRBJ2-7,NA,TGTGCCAGCAGGATGGGACTGGGGAACTACGAGCAGTACTTC,CASRMGLGNYEQYF
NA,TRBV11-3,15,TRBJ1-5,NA,TGTGCCAGCAACTACACCCAGTCTAGCAATCAGCCCCAGCATTTT,CASNYTQSSNQPQHF
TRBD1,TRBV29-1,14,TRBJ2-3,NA,TGCAGCGTTCGACAGGGAGTGAGCACAGATACGCAGTATTTT,CSVRQGVSTDTQYF
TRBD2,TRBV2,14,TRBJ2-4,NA,TGTGCCAGCACGCGGGAGACGGCCAAAAACATTCAGTACTTC,CASTRETAKNIQYF
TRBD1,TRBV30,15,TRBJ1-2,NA,TGTGCCTGGACCGCCAGTAGGCAGGGGGCCGGTGGCTACACCTTC,CAWTASRQGAGGYTF
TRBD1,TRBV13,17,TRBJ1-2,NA,TGTGCCAGCAGCTTAGGCCGTTTTGGACAGGACCTCTATGGCTACACCTTC,CASSLGRFGQDLYGYTF
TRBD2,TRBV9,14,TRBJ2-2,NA,TGTGCCAGCCGGGGGGATCCGAACACCGGGGAGCTGTTTTTT,CASRGDPNTGELFF
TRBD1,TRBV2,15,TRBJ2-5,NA,TGTGCCAGCAGCCCCGGGACAGGTGATCAAGAGACCCAGTACTTC,CASSPGTGDQETQYF
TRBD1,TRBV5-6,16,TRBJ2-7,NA,TGTGCCAGCAGCTTTTCACCGGGACAGGGTACCTTCGAGCAGTACTTC,CASSFSPGQGTFEQYF
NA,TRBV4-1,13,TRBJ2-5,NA,TGCGCCAGCAGCCAAGCCCCGAGGGAGACCCAGTACTTC,CASSQAPRETQYF
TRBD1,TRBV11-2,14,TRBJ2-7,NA,TGTGCCAGCAGCTGGGGGACAGGGGACGACGAGCAGTACTTC,CASSWGTGDDEQYF
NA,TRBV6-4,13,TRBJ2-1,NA,TGTGCCAGCAGTGCTCAGGGCAACAATGAGCAGTTCTTC,CASSAQGNNEQFF
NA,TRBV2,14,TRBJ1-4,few,TGTGCCAGCAGGAGACAGGCAATTAATGAAAAACTGTTTTTT,CASRRQAINEKLFF
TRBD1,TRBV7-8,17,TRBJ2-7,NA,TGTGCCAGCAGCTTAGCAACCCGACAGGGGGTTGGGAACGAGCAGTACTTC,CASSLATRQGVGNEQYF
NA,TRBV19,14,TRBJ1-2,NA,TGTGCCAGTAGTAAAGATAATACTAACTATGGCTACACCTTC,CASSKDNTNYGYTF
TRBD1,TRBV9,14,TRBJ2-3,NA,TGTGCCAGCAGCTTAGACAGGGGGTCAGATACGCAGTATTTT,CASSLDRGSDTQYF
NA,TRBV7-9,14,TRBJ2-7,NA,TGTGCCAGCAGCTTAGATCGGGACACCTACGAGCAGTACTTC,CASSLDRDTYEQYF
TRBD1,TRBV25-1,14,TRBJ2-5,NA,TGTGCCAGCCGAGACAGGGGGCTAGGAGAGACCCAGTACTTC,CASRDRGLGETQYF
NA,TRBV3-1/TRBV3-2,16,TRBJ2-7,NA,TGTGCCAGCAGTCCTCCCCTGACGACTGTCTCCTACGAGCAGTACTTC,CASSPPLTTVSYEQYF
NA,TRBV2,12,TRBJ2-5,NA,TGTGCCAGCAATTTTAACCAAGAGACCCAGTACTTC,CASNFNQETQYF
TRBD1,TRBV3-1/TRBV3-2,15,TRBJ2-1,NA,TGTGCCAGCAGCCCTACGGGACAGGGATACAATGAGCAGTTCTTC,CASSPTGQGYNEQFF
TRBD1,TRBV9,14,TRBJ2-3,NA,TGTGCCAGCAGCCGACAGGGGGGCACAGATACGCAGTATTTT,CASSRQGGTDTQYF
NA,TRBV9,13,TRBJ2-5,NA,TGTGCCAGCAGCCGGGAGCCACAAGAGACCCAGTACTTC,CASSREPQETQYF
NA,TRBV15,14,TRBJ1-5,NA,TGTGCCACCAGCGTGAGACGGGGGTCTCAGCCCCAGCATTTT,CATSVRRGSQPQHF
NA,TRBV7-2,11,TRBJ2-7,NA,TGTGCCAGCAGCTTGTTATACGAGCAGTACTTC,CASSLLYEQYF
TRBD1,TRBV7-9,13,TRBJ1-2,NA,TGTGCCAGCAGCCGGACAGGGCCCTATGGCTACACCTTC,CASSRTGPYGYTF
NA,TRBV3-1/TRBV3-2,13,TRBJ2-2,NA,TGTGCCAGCAGTACGGAGTCCGACGGGGAGCTGTTTTTT,CASSTESDGELFF
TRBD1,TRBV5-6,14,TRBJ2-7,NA,TGTGCCAGCAGAACCGGGACAGGGGCCTACGAGCAGTACTTC,CASRTGTGAYEQYF
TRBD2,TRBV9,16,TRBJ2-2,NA,TGTGCCAGCAGCGTAGGCGGGGGAGCGAACACCGGGGAGCTGTTTTTT,CASSVGGGANTGELFF
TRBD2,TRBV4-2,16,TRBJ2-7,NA,TGTGCCAGCAGCCAGGAGCGGGGGGGCGCCGATCGGGAGCAGTACTTC,CASSQERGGADREQYF
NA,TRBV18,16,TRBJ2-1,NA,TGTGCCAGCTCACCAACGGCGGGGAGCTCCTACAATGAGCAGTTCTTC,CASSPTAGSSYNEQFF
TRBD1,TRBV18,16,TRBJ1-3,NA,TGTGCCAGCTCACCAGGCACAGGGGGCTCCGGAAACACCATATATTTT,CASSPGTGGSGNTIYF
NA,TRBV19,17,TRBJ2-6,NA,TGTGCCAGTAGTATAGGAGCGGCACCATCTGGGGCCAACGTCCTGACTTTC,CASSIGAAPSGANVLTF
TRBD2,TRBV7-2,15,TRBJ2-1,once,TGTGCCAGCAGCTTACGCGGGCTAGCGGACAATGAGCAGTTCTTC,CASSLRGLADNEQFF
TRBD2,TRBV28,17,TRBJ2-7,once,TGTGCCAGCAGTCCCGGGACTAGCGGGAGGGTCTCCTACGAGCAGTACTTC,CASSPGTSGRVSYEQYF
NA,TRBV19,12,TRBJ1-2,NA,TGTGCCAGTAGTATAGGGGCAGATGGCTACACCTTC,CASSIGADGYTF
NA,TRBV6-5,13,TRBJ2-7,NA,TGTGCCAGCAGAAGACAGGTATCCTACGAGCAGTACTTC,CASRRQVSYEQYF
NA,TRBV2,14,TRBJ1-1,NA,TGTGCCAGCAGTGACCGACTGATAAACACTGAAGCTTTCTTT,CASSDRLINTEAFF
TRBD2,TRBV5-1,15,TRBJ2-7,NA,TGCGCCAGCAGCTTACTAGCGGGAGGGAACTACGAGCAGTACTTC,CASSLLAGGNYEQYF
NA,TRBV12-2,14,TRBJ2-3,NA,TGTGCAAGTCGCCCCGGAGGGAGCACAGATACGCAGTATTTT,CASRPGGSTDTQYF
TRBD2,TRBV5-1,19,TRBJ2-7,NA,TGCGCCAGCAGCTTGGGACAGGGGGGACTAGCGGGAGTTTCCGACGAGCAGTACTTC,CASSLGQGGLAGVSDEQYF
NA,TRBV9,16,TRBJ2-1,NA,TGTGCCAGCAGCGGGGGCGGCGCTAGCTCCTACAATGAGCAGTTCTTC,CASSGGGASSYNEQFF
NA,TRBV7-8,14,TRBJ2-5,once,TGTGCCAGCAGCCGAGTTGGGGGCCTCAAGACCCAGTACTTC,CASSRVGGLKTQYF
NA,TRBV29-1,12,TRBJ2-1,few,TGCAGCGTCGTAGACAGGCCCAATGAGCAGTTCTTC,CSVVDRPNEQFF
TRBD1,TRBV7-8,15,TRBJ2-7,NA,TGTGCCAGCAGCCCCGGACAGGGGGTGTCCTACGAGCAGTACTTC,CASSPGQGVSYEQYF
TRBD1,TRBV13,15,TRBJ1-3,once,TGTGCCAGCAGCGGGACAGGGAACTCTGGAAACACCATATATTTT,CASSGTGNSGNTIYF
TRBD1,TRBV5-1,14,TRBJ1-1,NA,TGCGCCAGCAGCTTGGGACAGGGGATGACTGAAGCTTTCTTT,CASSLGQGMTEAFF
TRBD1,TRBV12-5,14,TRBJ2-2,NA,TGTGCTAGTGGTCGGACAGGGAACACCGGGGAGCTGTTTTTT,CASGRTGNTGELFF
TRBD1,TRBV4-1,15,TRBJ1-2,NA,TGCGCCAGCAGCCAACCAAGGACAGGGTACTATGGCTACACCTTC,CASSQPRTGYYGYTF
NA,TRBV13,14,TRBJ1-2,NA,TGTGCCAGCAGCTTTATTTCCGACAGCTATGGCTACACCTTC,CASSFISDSYGYTF
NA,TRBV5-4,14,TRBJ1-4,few,TGTGCCAGCAGCTTGCAGGGGACTAATGAAAAACTGTTTTTT,CASSLQGTNEKLFF